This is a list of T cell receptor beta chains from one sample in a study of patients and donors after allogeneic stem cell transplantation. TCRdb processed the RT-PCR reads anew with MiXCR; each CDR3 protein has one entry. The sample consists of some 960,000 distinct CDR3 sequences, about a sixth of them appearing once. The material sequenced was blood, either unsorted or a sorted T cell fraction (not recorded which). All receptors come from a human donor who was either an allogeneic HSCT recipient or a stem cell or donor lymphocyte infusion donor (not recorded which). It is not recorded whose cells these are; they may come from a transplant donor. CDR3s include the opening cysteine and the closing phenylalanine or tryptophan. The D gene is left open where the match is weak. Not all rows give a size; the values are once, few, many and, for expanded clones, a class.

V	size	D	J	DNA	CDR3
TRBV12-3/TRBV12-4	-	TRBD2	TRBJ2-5	TGTGCCAGCAGTTTCGCGGGCGGGAGGCAAGAGACCCAGTACTTC	CASSFAGGRQETQYF
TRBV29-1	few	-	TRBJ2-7	TGCAGCGTTGGGGAGGCAGGCTACGAGCAGTACTTC	CSVGEAGYEQYF
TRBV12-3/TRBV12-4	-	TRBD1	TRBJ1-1	TGTGCCAGCAGGGGCCCGGGCACAGGGGGCACTGAAGCTTTCTTT	CASRGPGTGGTEAFF
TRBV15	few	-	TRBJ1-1	TGTGCCACCAGCAGAGATCCGTCGGCAACTAGGCGTAGGAACACTGAAGCTTTCTTT	CATSRDPSATRRRNTEAFF
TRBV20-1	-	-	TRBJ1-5	TGCAGTGCTACAACCAGGGGACGTCTAAATCAGCCCCAGCATTTT	CSATTRGRLNQPQHF
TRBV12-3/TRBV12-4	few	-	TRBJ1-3	TGTGCCAGCAGTTACCAGGGGACGGGATACACCATATATTTT	CASSYQGTGYTIYF
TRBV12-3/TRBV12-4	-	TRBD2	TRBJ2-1	TGTGCCAGCAGGTCCGGGACTAGGGTATACAATGAGCAGTTCTTC	CASRSGTRVYNEQFF
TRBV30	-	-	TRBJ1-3	TGTGCGTGGGGCTTAGAATTCTCTGGAAACACCATATATTTT	CAWGLEFSGNTIYF
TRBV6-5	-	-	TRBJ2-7	TGTGCCAGCAGTTACAACAACTACGAGCAGTACTTC	CASSYNNYEQYF
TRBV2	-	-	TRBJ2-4	TGTGCCAGCAGTCAGGACGGTCCAGACATTCAGTACTTC	CASSQDGPDIQYF
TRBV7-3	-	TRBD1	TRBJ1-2	TGTGCCAGCAGTCCATCAGGGACAGGCTATGGCTACACCTTC	CASSPSGTGYGYTF
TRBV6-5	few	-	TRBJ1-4	TGTGCCAGCAGTTACTCAGCCAGGGTGATGAATGAAAAACTGTTTTTT	CASSYSARVMNEKLFF
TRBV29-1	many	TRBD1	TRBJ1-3	TGCAGCGCAGACAGGGGTGGAAACACCATATATTTT	CSADRGGNTIYF
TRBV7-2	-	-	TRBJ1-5	TGTGCCAGCAGCCCAAACAGGGTGCGGGATCAGCCCCAGCATTTT	CASSPNRVRDQPQHF
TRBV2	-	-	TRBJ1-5	TGTGCCAGCAGTGATTTCCGACGGATCACCAATCAGCCCCAGCATTTT	CASSDFRRITNQPQHF
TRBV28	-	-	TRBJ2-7	TGTGCCAGCAGTTATCCAGGTGGGACCCTCTACGAGCAGTACTTC	CASSYPGGTLYEQYF
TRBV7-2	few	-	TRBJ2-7	TGTGCCAGCAGCTTATCCGGGGACTCAGCCTACGAGCAGTACTTC	CASSLSGDSAYEQYF
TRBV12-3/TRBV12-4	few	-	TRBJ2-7	TGTGCCAGCAGCTACGGACGCACGCCTTCCTACGAGCAGTACTTC	CASSYGRTPSYEQYF
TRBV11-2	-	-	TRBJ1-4	TGTGCCAGCAGCTCCCCGACCAGCCGGGACCAGGGCTCAACTAATGAAAAACTGTTTTTT	CASSSPTSRDQGSTNEKLFF
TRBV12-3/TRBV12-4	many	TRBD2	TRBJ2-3	TGTGCCAGCAGTCGATTACCGCCTAGCGGGTCGGGAGATACGCAGTATTTT	CASSRLPPSGSGDTQYF
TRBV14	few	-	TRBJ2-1	TGTGCCAGCAGCCGCCTGAAGGGGGGACTGAACAATGAGCAGTTCTTC	CASSRLKGGLNNEQFF
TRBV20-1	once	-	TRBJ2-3	TGCAGTGCTAGAGAAGGGGGGGGGTACACAGATACGCAGTATTTT	CSAREGGGYTDTQYF
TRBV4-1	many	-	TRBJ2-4	TGCGCCAGCAGCCAAGATCGCTGGGGCCCAGCCAAAAACATTCAGTACTTC	CASSQDRWGPAKNIQYF
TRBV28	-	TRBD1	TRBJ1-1	TGTGCCAGCAGTTCAGGGGACAGGGCTAACACTGAAGCTTTCTTT	CASSSGDRANTEAFF
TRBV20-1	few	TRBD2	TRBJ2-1	TGCAGTGCTAGAGAACTAGCGGGAGGGGGGAATGAGCAGTTCTTC	CSARELAGGGNEQFF
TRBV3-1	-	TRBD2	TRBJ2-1	TGTGCCAGCAGCCTGGGACTAGCGGGGGGGAAGACCTACAATGAGCAGTTCTTC	CASSLGLAGGKTYNEQFF
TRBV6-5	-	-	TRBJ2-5	TGTGCCAGCAGTTACCCCATAGGAGAGACCCAGTACTTC	CASSYPIGETQYF
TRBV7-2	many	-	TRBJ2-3	TGTGCCAGCAGCTTTGACACCACAGATACGCAGTATTTT	CASSFDTTDTQYF
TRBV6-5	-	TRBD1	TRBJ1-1	TGTGCCAGCAGTTACGGACAGGGGAGGGGGGCTTTCTTT	CASSYGQGRGAFF
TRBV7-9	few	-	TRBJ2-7	TGTGCCAGCAGCTTAGCATTACAGTCCTACGAGCAGTACTTC	CASSLALQSYEQYF
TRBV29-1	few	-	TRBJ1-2	TGCAGCGCGACGCGGTGGGACGGCGGCTACACCTTC	CSATRWDGGYTF
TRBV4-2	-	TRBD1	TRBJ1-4	TGTGCCAGTACGAAGGGGGGACAGAATAATGAAAAACTGTTTTTT	CASTKGGQNNEKLFF
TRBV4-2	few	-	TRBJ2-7	TGTGCCAGCAGCCAGAAGGGAGGCGTCGTGTACTTC	CASSQKGGVVYF
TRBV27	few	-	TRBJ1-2	TGTGCCAGCAGTTATGTTGGGAATAGGGGCTACACCTTC	CASSYVGNRGYTF
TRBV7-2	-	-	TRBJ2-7	TGTGCCAGCAGCTTAGACCGGGGTGATACCTACGAGCAGTACTTC	CASSLDRGDTYEQYF
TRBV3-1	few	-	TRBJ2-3	TGTGCCAGCAGCCAAGAGCCTCGAGATACGCAGTATTTT	CASSQEPRDTQYF
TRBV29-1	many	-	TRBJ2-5	TGCAGCGTTGTCTACGGAGGGGAGACCCAGTACTTC	CSVVYGGETQYF
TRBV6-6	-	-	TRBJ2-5	TGTGCCAGCAGTTACTCGAGGGCGGAGACCCAGTACTTC	CASSYSRAETQYF
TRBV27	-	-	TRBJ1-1	TGTGCCAGCAGTTTTTCACAGGTCCCCACTGAAGCTTTCTTT	CASSFSQVPTEAFF
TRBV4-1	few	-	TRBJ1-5	TGCGCCAGCAGCACCACAGGTAGCAATCAGCCCCAGCATTTT	CASSTTGSNQPQHF
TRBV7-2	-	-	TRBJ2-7	TGTGCCAGCAGCTTACCTTTGAGGACGGGACTGGTTTCCGAGCAGTACTTC	CASSLPLRTGLVSEQYF
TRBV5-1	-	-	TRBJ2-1	TGCGCCAGCAGCTTGGGACTCGTCACCTACAATGAGCAGTTCTTC	CASSLGLVTYNEQFF
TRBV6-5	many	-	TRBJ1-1	TGTGCCAGCAGTTACTCCGCAGGGATGGGCACTGAAGCTTTCTTT	CASSYSAGMGTEAFF
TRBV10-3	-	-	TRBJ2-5	TGTGCCATCAGTGAGCCGGTTAGAGGAAGGGCGGCAGAGACCCAGTACTTC	CAISEPVRGRAAETQYF
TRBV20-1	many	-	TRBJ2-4	TGCAGTGCGGCGAGGGACGGAGGGGGGATTCAGTACTTC	CSAARDGGGIQYF
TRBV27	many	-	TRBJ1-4	TGTGCCAGCAGTTGGGGAGGTCGGCTGTTTTTT	CASSWGGRLFF
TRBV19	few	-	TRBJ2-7	TGTGCCAGTAGTAGCGCCCCAACTAGCTCCTACGAGCAGTACTTC	CASSSAPTSSYEQYF
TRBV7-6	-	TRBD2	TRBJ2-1	TGTGCCAGCAGCTTAGCGGCTAGCGGGAGGGTTTCATTTGAGCAGTTCTTC	CASSLAASGRVSFEQFF
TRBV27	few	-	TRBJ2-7	TGTGCCAGCAGTTTATCCGTTTTACGGGAGCCCTACGAGCAGTACTTC	CASSLSVLREPYEQYF
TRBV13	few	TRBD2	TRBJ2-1	TGTGCCAGCAGCTTAGGGACTAGCGGGGGTCCCCCCTACAATGAGCAGTTCTTC	CASSLGTSGGPPYNEQFF
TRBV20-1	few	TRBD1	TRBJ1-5	TGCAGTGCCCGGACAGGTTTCCGCGGGGGCAATCAGCCCCAGCATTTT	CSARTGFRGGNQPQHF
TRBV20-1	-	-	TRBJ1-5	TGCAGTGCTTCCGGGACGAAGAATCAGCCCCAGCATTTT	CSASGTKNQPQHF